These 23 T cell receptor beta chains were all obtained from the same sample, sequenced in a study of T cell repertoires in cytomegalovirus infection. TCRdb called the reads again in MiXCR, with one record for every CDR3 protein. The profile shows around 120,000 distinct CDR3 sequences, less than 9.5% of them singletons. Source material: PBMCs. Receptors originate from a human donor in good health (CMV status not recorded). Some clones in this sample may be carry-over from other donors' samples.

This clonotype was seen many times. The chain combines TRBV6-6 with TRBJ2-1, with D possibly called TRBD1 or TRBD2 (6 bases each). This CDR3 is built from 15 residues. Germline loops: CDR1 MNHNY, CDR2 SVGAGI (reference sequence). Deletions cut 8 bases from V and 5 bases from J, with 19 bases between. CDR3 sequence (DNA): TGTGCCAGCCTGCCAGGGGACTTAGTGGACAATGAGCAGTTCTTC. Its translation is CASLPGDLVDNEQFF.

This clonotype has ten or more counts. At one of its ends the junction is not consistent with the germline gene, which may arise from a read error. This chain joins TRBV12-3 or TRBV12-4 and TRBJ1-2, with a weak D call TRBD1 (5 bases). The CDR3 length is 11 residues. The CDR3 sequence: CASSFGGLAAF. The CDR3 DNA follows: TGTGCCAGCAGTTTCGGGGGTCTAGCCGCCTTC.

This rearrangement joins TRBV20-1 to TRBJ1-1; TRBD1 is a possible D gene (5 bases). Germline values: CDR1 DFQATT, CDR2 SNEGSKA (reference sequence). Trimming took 5 bases from V and 7 from J, leaving 20 bases between them. The CDR3 contains 14 residues. The CDR3: CSAPRDQRGFEAFF. CDR3 DNA: TGCAGTGCTCCAAGGGACCAGCGGGGATTTGAAGCTTTCTTT.

This clonotype showed up many times. It is unclear where the CDR3 begins or ends on the DNA, so no DNA is shown, and the CDR3 is as TCRdb lists it. The chain links TRBV6-6 to TRBJ1-3. The CDR3 is 19 amino acids long, termini counted. Per germline, CDR1 MNHNY and CDR2 SVGAGI (reference sequence). This CDR3 reads CASSYRAVFWSGSGNTIYF.

This clonotype was counted between two and nine times. V usage is TRBV29-1 and J usage is TRBJ2-2; tentatively, D is TRBD1 (5 bases). V dropped 6 bases and J dropped 2 bases, with 22 bases sitting between them. Germline CDR1 SQVTM, CDR2 ANQGSEA. The CDR3 has 17 amino acids. The DNA of the CDR3 is TGCAGCGTCCTGGGGCAGGCTGCCCCCCAAAACACCGGGGAGCTGTTTTTT. Encoded protein: CSVLGQAAPQNTGELFF.

The table lists this clonotype with many counts. V and J are TRBV28 and TRBJ2-7; TRBD1 agrees at 7 bases. Germline values: CDR1 MDHEN, CDR2 SYDVKM. After removal of 8 bases from V and 3 bases from J, the junction contained 4 bases not matched to a gene. The CDR3 loop spans 12 amino acids. CDR3 residues: CASAPGGYEQYF. In nucleotides, the CDR3 is TGTGCCAGCGCTCCAGGGGGCTACGAGCAGTACTTC.

Many counts were recorded for this clonotype. The chain recombines TRBV28 with TRBJ1-1, with TRBD1 as a possible D gene (6 bases). The CDR3 has 17 amino acids. In germline, CDR1 is MDHEN, CDR2 SYDVKM. With 4 bases removed from V and 5 bases from J, the gap between germline ends came to 23 bases. The CDR3 region has the DNA TGTGCCAGCAGTTCCATTGGGGTATGGGGGGCGCGGACTGAAGCTTTCTTT. As protein: CASSSIGVWGARTEAFF.

This clonotype occurred many times. The rearrangement links TRBV4-1 to TRBJ2-5; the D is unclear. The CDR3 length is 13 residues. Germline CDR1 MGHRA, CDR2 YSYEKL. V shed 3 bases and J shed 2 bases, with 7 bases lying between them. The DNA for the CDR3 is TGCGCCAGCAGCCACATAGGACAAGAGACCCAGTACTTC. It is translated as CASSHIGQETQYF.

In its sample, this clonotype was seen many times. This chain uses TRBV12-3 or TRBV12-4 with TRBJ2-6, with D possibly being TRBD2 (5 bases). The CDR3 loop spans 14 amino acids. V dropped 6 bases and J dropped 0 bases, with 6 bases sitting between them. CDR3 nucleotide sequence: TGTGCCAGCAGACTAGGCTCTGGGGCCAACGTCCTGACTTTC. This codes for CASRLGSGANVLTF.

This clonotype was picked up many times. The gene calls are TRBV14 and TRBJ2-1, with 13 positions matching TRBD2. With 4 bases clipped from V and 8 bases from J, the junction kept 5 bases outside the gene matches. In germline, CDR1 is SGHDN, CDR2 FVKESK. There are 15 residues in the CDR3. CDR3 in DNA: TGTGCCAGCAGCCTGGGACTAGCGGGGCGTGATGAGCAGTTCTTC. Its translation: CASSLGLAGRDEQFF.

The chain has TRBV29-1 and TRBJ1-1; 8 bases map to TRBD1. The CDR3 spans 13 residues. V lost 6 bases and J lost 4; bases outside the gene matches: 7. Germline CDR1 and CDR2: SQVTM and ANQGSEA. The CDR3 sequence: CSVDNRGGTEAFF. Here the CDR3 DNA reads TGCAGCGTGGATAACAGGGGGGGCACTGAAGCTTTCTTT.

This clonotype showed up many times. This chain connects TRBV5-1 to TRBJ2-1, with 10 bases fitting TRBD2. The CDR3 extends over 16 amino acids. V shed 0 bases, J shed 9 bases, and the junction held 9 bases outside the gene matches. Looked up from germline, CDR1 is SGHRS and CDR2 is YFSETQ. CDR3 DNA: TGCGCCAGCAGCTTGGAGGGAGCGGGGGGGCAGAGTGAGCAGTTCTTC. Encoded protein: CASSLEGAGGQSEQFF.

This clonotype was observed many times. The chain has TRBV6-1 and TRBJ2-2; D is perhaps TRBD1 (6 bases). CDR3 length equals 16 residues. Trimming stripped 5 bases from V and 4 bases from J, with 17 bases between. The germline V gene encodes CDR1 MNHNS and CDR2 SASEGT. The CDR3 DNA reads as TGTGCCAGCAGTATTACCGGGACACCTTTCACCGGGGAGCTGTTTTTT. The encoded protein is CASSITGTPFTGELFF.

The chain recombines TRBV25-1 with TRBJ2-3; TRBD1 might be the D (6 bases). The CDR3 loop spans 15 amino acids. The germline V and J ends were trimmed by 3 bases and 3 bases, with 13 bases remaining between them. Germline values: CDR1 MGHDK, CDR2 SYGVNS. CDR3 sequence reads: CASSDLQGPTDTQYF. The CDR3 DNA reads TGTGCCAGCAGTGATCTACAGGGTCCGACAGATACGCAGTATTTT. Variable domain in full (rest from reference TRBV25-1 and TRBJ2-3): EADIYQTPRYLVIGTGKKITLECSQTMGHDKMYWYQQDPGMELHLIHYSYGVNSTEKGDLSSESTVSRIRTEHFPLTLESARPSHTSQYLCASSDLQGPTDTQYFGPGTRLTVL.

This clonotype was counted many times. The chain links TRBV6-4 to TRBJ2-3; D uncertain. V lost 0 bases and J lost 1, with 5 bases in between. This CDR3 region has 14 residues. Germline-derived CDR1 and CDR2 are MRHNA and SNTAGT. The CDR3 region has the DNA TGTGCCAGCAGTGACTCAGATCGCACAGATACGCAGTATTTT. It codes for CASSDSDRTDTQYF.

For this clonotype: A much larger clone is a single base away; this may be a read error. This chain joins TRBV7-2 and TRBJ2-1; 7 bases agree with TRBD2. The germline gives CDR1 SGHTA, CDR2 FQGNSA. CDR3 length equals 14 residues. V was pared by 1 base and J by 10 bases, with 7 bases of the junction left unmatched. CDR3: CASSLELVGGEQFF. CDR3 DNA sequence: TGTGCCAGCAGCTTAGAGCTAGTGGGGGGGGAGCAGTTCTTC.

This clonotype was picked up many times. The chain employs TRBV5-1 and TRBJ1-1; D is perhaps TRBD1 (6 bases). The V gene's germline CDR1 is SGHRS and CDR2 YFSETQ. This CDR3 comprises 15 residues. Trimming pared 2 bases from V and 5 bases from J, leaving 16 bases between. The CDR3 reads CASSLQQGGATEAFF. The CDR3, as DNA: TGCGCCAGCAGCTTACAACAGGGCGGCGCGACTGAAGCTTTCTTT. The variable domain in full, with the rest retrieved from reference TRBV5-1 and TRBJ1-1, is KAGVTQTPRYLIKTRGQQVTLSCSPISGHRSVSWYQQTPGQGLQFLFEYFSETQRNKGNFPGRFSGRQFSNSRSEMNVSTLELGDSALYLCASSLQQGGATEAFFGQGTRLTVV.

At least ten counts were recorded for this clonotype. The chain carries TRBV7-2 and TRBJ1-2; D is possibly TRBD1 (5 bases). V shed 0 bases and J shed 4 bases, with 9 bases lying between them. The CDR3 spans 14 residues. Germline V CDR1 and CDR2: SGHTA, FQGNSA. The chain's CDR3 is CASSLALQGYGYTF. The CDR3 nucleotides read TGTGCCAGCAGCTTAGCGCTGCAGGGCTATGGCTACACCTTC.

This clonotype was seen once. The V gene is TRBV20-1, the J gene TRBJ2-5; no clear D. Trimming took off 5 bases at V and 1 base at J, with 8 bases between the two ends. The CDR3 is 12 amino acids. The germline CDR1 and CDR2 sequences are DFQATT and SNEGSKA (reference sequence). CDR3 protein: CSAPALQETQYF. As DNA, the CDR3 is TGCAGTGCTCCAGCCCTCCAAGAGACCCAGTACTTC.

This clonotype was counted ten times or more. The chain carries TRBV4-1 and TRBJ2-1; TRBD1 aligns across 8 bases. The CDR3 is 17 amino acids. V lost 1 base and J lost 7; bases outside the gene matches: 12. From germline, CDR1 is MGHRA and CDR2 YSYEKL. In nucleotides, the CDR3 is TGCGCCAGCAGCCAAGTATGGTCGGACAGGGTTGGGAATGAGCAGTTCTTC. This gives the protein CASSQVWSDRVGNEQFF.

There are many counts of this clonotype. J is TRBJ1-6 and V is TRBV7-2; D is undetermined. This CDR3 has 16 amino acids. Germline V CDR1 and CDR2: SGHTA, FQGNSA. V was clipped by 5 bases and J by 7 bases, with 18 bases between them. The CDR3: CASSRVRTAGNSPLHF. CDR3 bases: TGTGCCAGCAGCCGCGTGCGGACTGCGGGGAATTCACCCCTCCACTTT.

This clonotype was seen repeatedly, ten times or more. The genes are TRBV11-2 and TRBJ2-6, with 8 positions matching TRBD2. Trimming at V came to 7 bases and at J to 4 bases, leaving 12 bases not matched to a gene. CDR1 and CDR2 from the germline V gene are SGHAT and FQNNGV. The CDR3 has 17 amino acids. The chain's CDR3 is CASTNTGGRSGANVLTF. DNA of the CDR3: TGTGCCAGCACCAACACGGGGGGGCGGTCCGGGGCCAACGTCCTGACTTTC.

In its sample, this clonotype was seen many times. The J gene is TRBJ2-5, the V gene TRBV7-8, with unresolved D. Germline CDR1 is SGHVS and CDR2 is FQNEAQ. The CDR3 contains 11 residues. The V end lost 7 bases, the J end lost 4 bases, and 7 bases lay between the germline ends. For the CDR3, the DNA is TGTGCCAGCAACCACGGAGAGACCCAGTACTTC. Amino acid sequence: CASNHGETQYF.